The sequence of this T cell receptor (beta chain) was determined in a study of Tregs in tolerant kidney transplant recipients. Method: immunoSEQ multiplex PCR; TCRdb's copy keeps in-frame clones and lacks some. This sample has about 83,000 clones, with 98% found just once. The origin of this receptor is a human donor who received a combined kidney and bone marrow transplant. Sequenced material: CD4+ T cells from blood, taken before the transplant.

The CDR3 region has the DNA TGTGCCAGCGGGACACAAGGATCACCCCTCCACTTT. Encoded protein: CASGTQGSPLHF. The J gene is TRBJ1-6, the V gene TRBV6-6; D is possibly TRBD1 (6 bases). Trimming stripped 8 bases from V and 10 bases from J, with 12 bases between. The CDR3 loop spans 12 amino acids. The germline V gene encodes CDR1 MNHNY and CDR2 SVGAGI (reference sequence).